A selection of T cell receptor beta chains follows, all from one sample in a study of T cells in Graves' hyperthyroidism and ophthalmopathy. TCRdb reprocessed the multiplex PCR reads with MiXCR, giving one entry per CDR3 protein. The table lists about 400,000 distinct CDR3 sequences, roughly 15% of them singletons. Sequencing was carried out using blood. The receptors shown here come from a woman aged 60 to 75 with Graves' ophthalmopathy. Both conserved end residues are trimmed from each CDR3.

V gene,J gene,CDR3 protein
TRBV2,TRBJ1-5,ASNPGTGEGNQPQH
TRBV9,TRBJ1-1,ASSVDGVNTEAF
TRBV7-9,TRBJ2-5,ASSIAGGQETQY
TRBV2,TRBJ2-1,ASTLANNEQF
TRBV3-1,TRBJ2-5,ASSQGTTQETQY
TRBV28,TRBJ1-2,ASSGGGRSGYT
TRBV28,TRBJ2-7,ASSLEPSGRNEQY
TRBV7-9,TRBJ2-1,ASSSLGAGGLDNEQF
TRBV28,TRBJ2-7,ASRQGGTTSEQY
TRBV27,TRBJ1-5,ASSFELRSTNQPQH
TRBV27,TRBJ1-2,ASSFGTGNYGYT
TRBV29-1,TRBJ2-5,SVAQGDVVTQY
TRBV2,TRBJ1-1,ASSEGLRTEAF
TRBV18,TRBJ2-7,ASSQLSDGREQY
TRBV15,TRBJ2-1,ATSIGRQNNEQF
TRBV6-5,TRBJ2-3,ASSYGGRATDTQY
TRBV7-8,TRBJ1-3,ASSLTGGDSGNTIY
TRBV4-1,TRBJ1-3,ASSQEGTYSGNTIY
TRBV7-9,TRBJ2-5,ASTGRETQY
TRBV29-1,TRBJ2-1,SVDRPEGYNEQF
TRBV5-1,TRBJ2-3,ASKGAGGLTDTQY
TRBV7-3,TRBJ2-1,ASSLPGTEQF
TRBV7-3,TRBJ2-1,ASSLGTSGEGYNEQF
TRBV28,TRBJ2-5,ASRTRVRGTQY
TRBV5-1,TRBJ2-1,ASATGLAGLNEQF
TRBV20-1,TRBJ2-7,SARGVLAGYEQY
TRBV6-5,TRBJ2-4,ASSYAPSIAKNIQY
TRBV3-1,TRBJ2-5,ASSPVARTGGETQY
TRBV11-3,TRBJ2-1,ASSPWRGPGENEQF
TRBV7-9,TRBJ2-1,ASSQREAGEQF
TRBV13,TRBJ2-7,ASSQYGTAYSYEQY
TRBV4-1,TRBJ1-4,ASSPIRTRDSVREKLF
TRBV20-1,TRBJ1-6,SARDINGGISPLH
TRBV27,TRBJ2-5,ASSFRLLETQY
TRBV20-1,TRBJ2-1,SAQVRREGGNEQF
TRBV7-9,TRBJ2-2,ASSWDMLAGELF
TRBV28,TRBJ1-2,ASSLISHSLGDGYT
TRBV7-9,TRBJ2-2,ASSLDWNTGELF
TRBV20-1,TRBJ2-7,SARGAGGNPYEQY
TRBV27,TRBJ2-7,ASSLTHSLGQY
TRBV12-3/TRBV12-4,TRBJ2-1,ASTSGEGKNEQF
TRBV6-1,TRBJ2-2,ASSPGQGSTGELF
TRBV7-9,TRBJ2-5,ASSLASGQETQY
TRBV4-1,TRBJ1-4,ASSQGRGTNEKLF
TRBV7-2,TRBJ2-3,ASSSGLAGPTDTQY
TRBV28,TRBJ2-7,ASSLLGALEQY
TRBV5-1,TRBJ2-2,ASSLGTGLSTGELF
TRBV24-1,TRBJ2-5,ATSATGRTSQATQY
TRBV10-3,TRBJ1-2,AITLTGEDYGYT